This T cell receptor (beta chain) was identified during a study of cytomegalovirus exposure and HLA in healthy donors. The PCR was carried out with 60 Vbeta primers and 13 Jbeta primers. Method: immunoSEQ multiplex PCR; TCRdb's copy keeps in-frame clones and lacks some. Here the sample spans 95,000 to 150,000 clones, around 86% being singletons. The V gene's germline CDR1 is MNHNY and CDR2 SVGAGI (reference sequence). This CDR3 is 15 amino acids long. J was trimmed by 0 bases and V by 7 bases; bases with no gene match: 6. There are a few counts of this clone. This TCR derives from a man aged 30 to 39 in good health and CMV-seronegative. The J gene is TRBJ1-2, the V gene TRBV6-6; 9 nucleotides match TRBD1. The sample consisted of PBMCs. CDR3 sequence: CASNWDRDPNYGYTF. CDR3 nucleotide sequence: TGTGCCAGCAATTGGGACAGGGACCCTAACTATGGCTACACCTTC.